This T cell receptor beta chain was identified during a study of blood T cell repertoires in COVID-19. Study at large: Acute and convalescent COVID-19 specimens originated in the United States, Italy and Spain. In each case, the material was cDNA or gDNA derived from T cells, B-cell-depleted T cells, or PBMCs.

In this sample, this clone turned up a few times. Clones were sequenced by immunoSEQ multiplex PCR, and TCRdb holds only the in-frame ones, with some missing. The data contain 77,000 or so clones, 74% of them singletons. The germline CDR1 and CDR2 sequences are SNHLY and FYNNEI. The CDR3 has 14 amino acids. V lost 4 bases and J lost 9; bases outside the gene matches: 6. The chain links TRBV2 to TRBJ2-1, with 10 bases matching TRBD2. Sequenced sample: peripheral blood. This clonotype was sampled from a human donor with acute or convalescent COVID-19. The donor label of this sample is uncertain. In nucleotides, the CDR3 is TGTGCCAGCAGTGGTGCTAGCGGGAGTGTTGAGCAGTTCTTC. Its translation is CASSGASGSVEQFF. The variable domain in full, completed from reference TRBV2 and TRBJ2-1, reads EPEVTQTPSHQVTQMGQEVILRCVPISNHLYFYWYRQILGQKVEFLVSFYNNEISEKSEIFDDQFSVERPDGSNFTLKIRSTKLEDSAMYFCASSGASGSVEQFFGPGTRLTVL.